These 29 T cell receptor beta chains originate from one sample sequenced in a study of Ad26.COV2.S vaccination and SARS-CoV-2 variants. Generated by immunoSEQ multiplex PCR, the TCRdb table keeps only in-frame clones and is missing some. The sample carries a few hundred thousand clones, roughly 91% recorded once. Treatment reported: roughly 20 received Ad26.COV2.S at low or high dose, single or two shots; about 5 received placebo; per-sample allocation not given. The samples date from day 63 after the first vaccine or placebo injection. This specimen was peripheral blood, taken in a trial of Ad26.COV2.S vaccine versus placebo. These receptors were obtained from a person aged 18-65 years who received the Ad26.COV2.S COVID-19 vaccine or a placebo.

A single count supports this clone. V usage is TRBV7-2 and J usage is TRBJ1-2, with D unclear. The germline V gene has CDR1 SGHTA and CDR2 FQGNSA. V lost 5 bases, J lost 3 bases, and 10 bases lay in between. The CDR3 consists of 13 residues. The chain's CDR3 is CASSLPGYYGYTF. The CDR3 bases are TGTGCCAGCAGCCTTCCAGGTTACTATGGCTACACCTTC.

The V and J genes are TRBV9 and TRBJ2-2; D may be TRBD2 (6 bases). The CDR3 runs 16 residues. The germline V gene has CDR1 SGDLS and CDR2 YYNGEE. V lost 3 bases, J lost 0 bases, and 12 bases lay in between. CDR3 protein: CASSGSGTSNTGELFF. Here the CDR3 DNA reads TGTGCCAGCAGCGGTAGTGGGACTTCGAACACCGGGGAGCTGTTTTTT.

The chain has TRBV11-3 and TRBJ2-3; D unresolved. This CDR3 has 14 residues. V was clipped by 0 bases and J by 5 bases, with 9 bases between them. From germline, CDR1 is SGHNT and CDR2 YENEEA. The CDR3 spells CASSLEGPGDTQYF. DNA for the CDR3: TGTGCCAGCAGCTTAGAAGGGCCGGGAGATACGCAGTATTTT.

This clone came up once. The rearrangement joins TRBV5-1 to TRBJ1-1; no clear D gene. The V and J ends lost 0 bases and 7 bases respectively, with 4 bases between them. This CDR3 has 11 amino acids. The germline gives CDR1 SGHRS, CDR2 YFSETQ. CDR3 in DNA: TGCGCCAGCAGCTTGGCGGGTGAAGCTTTCTTT. Amino acid sequence: CASSLAGEAFF.

V gene TRBV6-5 combines with J gene TRBJ2-5; D gene uncertain. CDR1 is MNHEY and CDR2 is SVGAGI in the germline V gene. The CDR3 contains 13 residues. Trimming left V 8 bases short and J 0 bases short, with 10 bases between. The CDR3 region is CASEVGYQETQYF. CDR3 DNA: TGTGCCAGCGAGGTCGGCTACCAAGAGACCCAGTACTTC.

The J gene is TRBJ2-3, the V gene TRBV6-4; tentatively, D is TRBD2 (6 bases). Trimming stripped 7 bases from V and 0 bases from J, with 11 bases between. Germline V CDR1 and CDR2: MRHNA, SNTAGT. This CDR3 spans 14 amino acids. The CDR3 sequence is CASKSGESTDTQYF. CDR3 in DNA: TGTGCCAGCAAATCGGGAGAAAGCACAGATACGCAGTATTTT.

This clone was seen once. This chain joins TRBV7-9 and TRBJ2-1; 14 positions match TRBD2. After removal of 4 bases from V and 0 bases from J, the junction contained 5 bases not matched to a gene. The V gene's germline CDR1 is SEHNR and CDR2 FQNEAQ (reference sequence). CDR3 size: 18 residues. Here the CDR3 reads CASSSWGLAGASYNEQFF. The CDR3 nucleotides read TGTGCCAGCAGCTCGTGGGGACTAGCGGGGGCCTCCTACAATGAGCAGTTCTTC.

The gene calls are TRBV5-1 and TRBJ1-1; D is possibly TRBD1 (6 bases). The V gene lost 0 bases and the J gene lost 1 base, with 13 bases spanning the gap. Germline loops: CDR1 SGHRS, CDR2 YFSETQ. The CDR3 length is 16 residues. Here the CDR3 reads CASSLDPTGGNTEAFF. CDR3 coding DNA: TGCGCCAGCAGCTTGGACCCGACAGGAGGGAACACTGAAGCTTTCTTT.

The chain carries TRBV9 and TRBJ1-1, with D maybe TRBD1 (5 bases). The CDR3 has 13 residues. V dropped 1 base and J dropped 3 bases, with 7 bases sitting between them. Germline CDR1 is SGDLS and CDR2 is YYNGEE. CDR3 amino acids: CASSVIGDTEAFF. The CDR3 region has the DNA TGTGCCAGCAGCGTAATAGGGGACACTGAAGCTTTCTTT. The whole variable domain, filled in from reference TRBV9 and TRBJ1-1, reads DSGVTQTPKHLITATGQRVTLRCSPRSGDLSVYWYQQSLDQGLQFLIQYYNGEERAKGNILERFSAQQFPDLHSELNLSSLELGDSALYFCASSVIGDTEAFFGQGTRLTVV.

The V gene is TRBV13, the J gene TRBJ2-7; 8 bases agree with TRBD2. CDR1 and CDR2 from the germline V gene are PRHDT and FYEKMQ (reference sequence). V trimming: 1 base; J trimming: 7 bases; junction bases outside the gene matches: 9. The CDR3 covers 15 residues. CDR3: CASSLERGPYLEQYF. The CDR3 nucleotides are TGTGCCAGCAGCTTAGAGCGGGGGCCCTACTTGGAGCAGTACTTC. Drawing the rest from reference TRBV13 and TRBJ2-7, the complete variable domain is AAGVIQSPRHLIKEKRETATLKCYPIPRHDTVYWYQQGPGQDPQFLISFYEKMQSDKGSIPDRFSAQQFSDYHSELNMSSLELGDSALYFCASSLERGPYLEQYFGPGTRLTVT.

This clone was seen just once. The rearrangement links TRBV29-1 to TRBJ2-1, with TRBD2 matching over 9 bases. The germline CDR1 and CDR2 sequences are SQVTM and ANQGSEA. The V segment lost 7 bases and the J segment 3 bases; nucleotides outside the gene matches: 7. CDR3 length: 14 residues. CDR3 nucleotides: TGCAGCGGTAGAGCGGGGGGCCTCTACAATGAGCAGTTCTTC. Protein sequence: CSGRAGGLYNEQFF.

In DNA form, the CDR3 reads TGCGCCAGCAGCCAATCGGACAGGCTACCCAATGAGCAGTTCTTC. This translates into CASSQSDRLPNEQFF. The chain has TRBV4-1 and TRBJ2-1, with 7 nucleotides matching TRBD1. Germline assignment: CDR1 MGHRA and CDR2 YSYEKL. V lost 2 bases and J lost 6; bases outside the gene matches: 7. This CDR3 has 15 residues.

The rearrangement joins TRBV3-1 (or the pseudogene TRBV3-2) to TRBJ1-4, with D unclear. This CDR3 is 17 amino acids long. The V gene lost 0 bases and the J gene lost 0 bases, with 11 bases spanning the gap. Per germline, CDR1 LGHDT and CDR2 YNNKEL (reference sequence). The CDR3 DNA reads as TGTGCCAGCAGCCAAGATAGTTTGCCTGCAACTAATGAAAAACTGTTTTTT. This gives the protein CASSQDSLPATNEKLFF.

V usage is TRBV7-3 and J usage is TRBJ1-5, with 10 bases identical to TRBD1. This CDR3 contains 18 residues. Per germline, CDR1 SGHTA and CDR2 FQGTGA. J lost 1 base, V lost 3 bases, and 9 bases had no gene match. The CDR3 coding sequence is TGTGCCAGCAGCTTGTTTGACCGGGACAGGGGCAGCAATCAGCCCCAGCATTTT. This sequence encodes CASSLFDRDRGSNQPQHF.

The chain joins TRBV7-8 to TRBJ2-1; D perhaps matches TRBD1 (5 bases). The CDR3 runs to 13 residues. Germline V lookup: CDR1 SGHVS, CDR2 FQNEAQ. V lost 3 bases and J lost 4, with 7 bases in between. The CDR3 sequence: CASSLRQYNEQFF. Written as DNA, the CDR3 is TGTGCCAGCAGCTTGCGACAGTACAATGAGCAGTTCTTC.

V usage is TRBV19 and J usage is TRBJ2-2; D is ambiguous. V was cut by 6 bases and J by 8 bases, with 13 bases left in between. CDR1 is LNHDA and CDR2 is SQIVND in the germline V gene (reference sequence). CDR3 length: 13 amino acids. As DNA, the CDR3 is TGTGCCAGTAGCCCTCTAAGTAAGGGGGAGCTGTTTTTT. This sequence encodes CASSPLSKGELFF.

V usage is TRBV18 and J usage is TRBJ1-1, with a possible D match to TRBD1 (6 bases). The V gene's germline CDR1 is KGHSH and CDR2 LQKENI. Trimming left V 2 bases short and J 2 bases short, with 21 bases between. The CDR3 extends over 18 amino acids. The CDR3 DNA follows: TGTGCCAGCTCACCAAGATCGAGCTCGGGGGCAGGTAACACTGAAGCTTTCTTT. Residues: CASSPRSSSGAGNTEAFF. Full variable domain (missing parts from reference TRBV18 and TRBJ1-1): NAGVMQNPRHLVRRRGQEARLRCSPMKGHSHVYWYRQLPEEGLKFMVYLQKENIIDESGMPKERFSAEFPKEGPSILRIQQVVRGDSAAYFCASSPRSSSGAGNTEAFFGQGTRLTVV.

This chain links TRBV6-5 with TRBJ1-2; tentatively, D is TRBD1 (6 bases). CDR1 MNHEY and CDR2 SVGAGI come from the germline V gene. V was shortened by 2 bases and J by 5 bases, with 18 bases between the two germline ends. There are 16 residues in the CDR3. CDR3 in amino acids: CASSYDAGGALYGYTF. The CDR3 DNA reads as TGTGCCAGCAGTTACGATGCGGGGGGGGCCCTTTATGGCTACACCTTC.

This chain joins TRBV6-6 and TRBJ1-1; no firm D call. V lost 7 bases to trimming and J lost 4 bases, with 7 bases between them. Germline V gene data show CDR1 as MNHNY and CDR2 as SVGAGI (reference sequence). CDR3 length: 11 amino acids. In nucleotides, the CDR3 is TGTGCCAGCACTGAGACCACTGAAGCTTTCTTT. Protein: CASTETTEAFF.

The rearrangement links TRBV5-1 to TRBJ2-2; the D gene is possibly TRBD2 (6 bases). The CDR3 consists of 15 residues. Germline V CDR1 and CDR2: SGHRS, YFSETQ. V gave up 0 bases and J gave up 7 bases, with 13 bases separating them. Written as DNA, the CDR3 is TGCGCCAGCAGCTTGGATGGAGGGGTCGGCGGGGAGCTGTTTTTT. Amino acid sequence: CASSLDGGVGGELFF. The full variable domain, completed using reference TRBV5-1 and TRBJ2-2, is KAGVTQTPRYLIKTRGQQVTLSCSPISGHRSVSWYQQTPGQGLQFLFEYFSETQRNKGNFPGRFSGRQFSNSRSEMNVSTLELGDSALYLCASSLDGGVGGELFFGEGSRLTVL.

The gene calls are TRBV10-3 and TRBJ1-1, with TRBD1 matching 7 bases. This CDR3 is 16 amino acids long. J gave up 6 bases and V 0 bases, and 10 bases lay outside the gene matches. CDR1 is ENHRY and CDR2 is SYGVKD in the germline V gene. CDR3 sequence reads: CAISESRGRGGPEAFF. The DNA for the CDR3 is TGTGCCATCAGTGAGTCGAGAGGCAGGGGGGGCCCTGAAGCTTTCTTT.

This clone has just one count. The rearrangement joins TRBV20-1 to TRBJ1-4; weak D call: TRBD1 (5 bases). The ends were cut back, 3 bases at V and 8 bases at J, with 16 bases in the middle. This CDR3 contains 14 residues. Germline values: CDR1 DFQATT, CDR2 SNEGSKA (reference sequence). The CDR3 DNA reads TGCAGTGCTAGTCCCCCAGGGTCTAGAGAAAAACTGTTTTTT. Residues: CSASPPGSREKLFF.

This rearrangement joins TRBV5-4 to TRBJ2-3; D is unresolved. The germline V gene encodes CDR1 SGHNT and CDR2 YYREEE (reference sequence). CDR3 size: 12 residues. With 6 bases removed from V and 6 bases from J, the gap between germline ends came to 11 bases. The CDR3 region has the DNA TGTGCCAGCACCTCAGGCAGGGATACGCAGTATTTT. Residues: CASTSGRDTQYF.

V gene TRBV3-1 (or the pseudogene TRBV3-2) combines with J gene TRBJ2-3; TRBD2 aligns across 11 bases. With V trimmed by 4 bases and J by 6 bases, 3 bases remained unmatched. Germline CDR1 and CDR2: LGHDT and YNNKEL (reference sequence). The CDR3 has 14 residues. The DNA of the CDR3 is TGTGCCAGCAGCCCCTTAGCGGGGGGGGATACGCAGTATTTT. It yields the protein CASSPLAGGDTQYF.

This chain joins TRBV24-1 and TRBJ2-1; 9 bases fit TRBD1. Germline V CDR1 and CDR2: KGHDR, SFDVKD. The CDR3 extends over 20 amino acids. Losses at the gene ends were 1 base for V and 5 bases for J; bases not matched to a gene: 17. The CDR3 DNA is TGTGCCACCAGTGATTTCGGCCGGGACAGGGTCCTCTTCTACGACAATGAGCAGTTCTTC. The encoded protein is CATSDFGRDRVLFYDNEQFF.

The chain carries TRBV4-2 and TRBJ2-5; D possibly corresponds to TRBD1 (5 bases). This CDR3 region has 14 residues. V lost 4 bases, J lost 2 bases, and 11 bases lay in between. CDR1 and CDR2 (germline): LGHNA, YNFKEQ. CDR3 sequence (DNA): TGTGCCAGCAGCCGACAGACCCTACAAGAGACCCAGTACTTC. Amino acids: CASSRQTLQETQYF.

This clone turned up a few times. V is TRBV4-1 and J is TRBJ1-6; the D is unclear. This CDR3 spans 17 amino acids. V lost 0 bases and J lost 2, with 11 bases in between. Germline V gene lookup returns CDR1 MGHRA and CDR2 YSYEKL. The CDR3 reads CASSQEPFPTYNSPLHF. The CDR3 DNA reads TGCGCCAGCAGCCAAGAGCCCTTTCCGACCTATAATTCACCCCTCCACTTT.

This chain uses TRBV11-3 with TRBJ2-1; perhaps TRBD2 as D (7 bases). Per germline, CDR1 SGHNT and CDR2 YENEEA. Trimming took 0 bases from V and 5 from J, leaving 14 bases between them. This CDR3 contains 16 residues. In nucleotides, the CDR3 is TGTGCCAGCAGCTTAGATGGGGGCGGGGGCCACAATGAGCAGTTCTTC. The encoded protein is CASSLDGGGGHNEQFF.

This clone was observed once. The rearrangement joins TRBV7-9 to TRBJ1-1, with D tentatively TRBD1 (6 bases). V gave up 2 bases and J gave up 0 bases, with 22 bases separating them. The CDR3 has 19 residues. In germline, CDR1 is SEHNR, CDR2 FQNEAQ (reference sequence). CDR3 sequence: CASSLNQRRWTDLNTEAFF. CDR3 DNA: TGTGCCAGCAGCTTAAATCAGCGGCGTTGGACAGACCTGAACACTGAAGCTTTCTTT. Full variable domain (remainder filled in from reference TRBV7-9 and TRBJ1-1): DTGVSQNPRHKITKRGQNVTFRCDPISEHNRLYWYRQTLGQGPEFLTYFQNEAQLEKSRLLSDRFSAERPKGSFSTLEIQRTEQGDSAMYLCASSLNQRRWTDLNTEAFFGQGTRLTVV.